The entry that follows covers one TCR beta chain sequence. These data belong to a study of T cell responses to AZD1222 COVID-19 vaccine. Profiling relied on immunoSEQ multiplex PCR, and the TCRdb table lists in-frame clones only, not all of them. This table holds 65,000 to 85,000 clones, 80% to 85% found once. The V gene lost 0 bases and the J gene lost 3 bases, with 13 bases spanning the gap. The CDR3 sequence is 15 residues long. Germline CDR1 and CDR2: SGHNT and YYREEE (reference sequence). J is TRBJ2-7 and V is TRBV5-4; D gene unclear. The sample here was peripheral blood, taken on day 0 of AZD1222 vaccination. This sequence originates from an adult in good health. CDR3 amino acids: CASSLDPSVNYEQYF. The CDR3 coding sequence is TGTGCCAGCAGCTTGGACCCCAGCGTCAACTACGAGCAGTACTTC.